The 27 T cell receptor beta chains presented below share a single source sample, sequenced in a study of blood T cell repertoires in COVID-19. The method was immunoSEQ multiplex PCR; TCRdb's version includes in-frame clones alone and lacks a portion of them. Here the sample spans about 46,000 clones, around 86% being singletons. What was sequenced was peripheral blood. The receptors were sampled from a human donor in a cohort sampled during active COVID-19.

V and J are TRBV5-1 and TRBJ2-4; 8 positions agree with TRBD2. This CDR3 contains 16 residues. CDR1 is SGHRS, CDR2 YFSETQ, per germline. With 3 bases clipped from V and 5 bases from J, the junction kept 10 bases outside the gene matches. The CDR3: CASSWAGGGRENIQYF. CDR3 DNA sequence: TGCGCCAGCAGCTGGGCTGGCGGGGGGAGGGAAAACATTCAGTACTTC.

V and J are TRBV4-3 and TRBJ1-6, with D uncertain. This CDR3 has 13 amino acids. Germline loops: CDR1 LGHNA, CDR2 YSLEER. V was cut by 0 bases and J by 10 bases, with 7 bases left in between. The CDR3 region is CASSQEGGSPLHF. Here the CDR3 DNA reads TGCGCCAGCAGCCAAGAGGGAGGCTCACCCCTCCACTTT.

V usage is TRBV14 and J usage is TRBJ2-1; a possible D gene is TRBD1 (5 bases). Germline CDR1 is SGHDN and CDR2 is FVKESK. This CDR3 has 13 residues. V was trimmed by 0 bases and J by 6 bases, leaving 6 bases between them. CDR3 protein: CASSQDRVNEQFF. The CDR3 region has the DNA TGTGCCAGCAGCCAAGACAGGGTCAATGAGCAGTTCTTC.

The gene calls are TRBV6-5 and TRBJ2-7; 7 bases agree with TRBD1. The CDR3 is 15 residues long. The V segment lost 5 bases and the J segment 0 bases; nucleotides outside the gene matches: 7. The germline gives CDR1 MNHEY, CDR2 SVGAGI. CDR3 region: CASSPTGDYSYEQYF. The CDR3 nucleotides are TGTGCCAGCAGTCCTACAGGGGATTACTCCTACGAGCAGTACTTC.

This clone is a singleton in its sample. V gene TRBV19 combines with J gene TRBJ1-3, with D perhaps matching TRBD1 (5 bases). CDR1 and CDR2 from the germline V gene are LNHDA and SQIVND (reference sequence). The CDR3 is 15 amino acids. V was trimmed by 6 bases and J by 0 bases, leaving 12 bases between them. The CDR3 nucleotides are TGTGCCAGTAGCACACAGGCGACCTCTGGAAACACCATATATTTT. Translation gives CASSTQATSGNTIYF.

This rearrangement joins TRBV9 to TRBJ1-2, with 7 bases fitting TRBD1. This CDR3 is built from 14 residues. Trimming removed 4 bases from V and 8 bases from J; junction bases left unmatched: 11. Germline V gene lookup returns CDR1 SGDLS and CDR2 YYNGEE. The CDR3 DNA reads TGTGCCAGCAGCTTTAGACAGGGATCACGGGGCTACACCTTC. Protein product: CASSFRQGSRGYTF.

The J gene is TRBJ2-7, the V gene TRBV6-5; tentative D call: TRBD1 (5 bases). This CDR3 contains 13 residues. Germline CDR1 is MNHEY and CDR2 is SVGAGI. V was cut by 6 bases and J by 0 bases, with 9 bases left in between. The CDR3: CASRPGASYEQYF. The CDR3 DNA sequence: TGTGCCAGCAGGCCTGGGGCCTCCTACGAGCAGTACTTC.

Relative to its sample, this clone is medium-sized. V usage is TRBV7-6 and J usage is TRBJ2-7, with 7 positions matching TRBD2. With 4 bases clipped from V and 6 bases from J, the junction kept 12 bases outside the gene matches. Per the germline V gene, CDR1 is SGHVS and CDR2 is FNYEAQ. This CDR3 has 15 residues. CDR3 bases: TGTGCCAGCAGCTCCGGGACTATCTTCAGTGGCGAGCAGTACTTC. This sequence encodes CASSSGTIFSGEQYF.

The chain combines TRBV7-2 with TRBJ2-7; TRBD2 aligns across 7 bases. The CDR3 spans 12 residues. With 6 bases clipped from V and 7 bases from J, the junction kept 6 bases outside the gene matches. CDR1 and CDR2 from the germline V gene are SGHTA and FQGNSA. Written as DNA, the CDR3 is TGTGCCAGCAGTTATACTAGCGCTGAGCAGTACTTC. Translated, it gives CASSYTSAEQYF.

The rearrangement uses TRBV7-9 and TRBJ2-3, with D tentatively TRBD1 (6 bases). CDR3 length: 14 amino acids. Germline lookup yields CDR1 SEHNR and CDR2 FQNEAQ (reference sequence). V shed 3 bases and J shed 6 bases, with 13 bases lying between them. In nucleotides, the CDR3 is TGTGCCAGCAGCTTCGACGGTACAGGGGATACGCAGTATTTT. Residues: CASSFDGTGDTQYF.

The chain joins TRBV5-1 to TRBJ1-2, with 7 bases fitting TRBD1. The CDR3 covers 16 residues. Germline CDR1 is SGHRS and CDR2 is YFSETQ. V lost 4 bases, J lost 4 bases, and 13 bases stayed unmatched. DNA of the CDR3: TGCGCCAGCAGCCCCTACACCGGGACAGACATCTATGGCTACACCTTC. Translation: CASSPYTGTDIYGYTF.

The chain employs TRBV7-2 and TRBJ2-2; D remains ambiguous. Germline CDR1 SGHTA, CDR2 FQGNSA. The V gene lost 0 bases and the J gene lost 1 base, with 6 bases spanning the gap. The CDR3 is 15 residues long. The CDR3 spells CASSLAPENTGELFF. CDR3 bases: TGTGCCAGCAGCTTAGCGCCAGAGAACACCGGGGAGCTGTTTTTT.

This clone was detected once. The chain is built from TRBV19 and TRBJ1-1; D perhaps matches TRBD1 (6 bases). The CDR3 length is 14 residues. Germline-derived CDR1 and CDR2 are LNHDA and SQIVND (reference sequence). Trimming removed 4 bases from V and 5 bases from J, with 14 bases in between. The CDR3 sequence is CASSTGADGTEAFF. For the CDR3, the DNA is TGTGCCAGTAGTACAGGGGCCGACGGGACTGAAGCTTTCTTT.

The J gene is TRBJ1-1, the V gene TRBV7-6; TRBD1 is a possible D gene (6 bases). The germline V gene has CDR1 SGHVS and CDR2 FNYEAQ. V lost 4 bases and J lost 2, with 11 bases in between. The CDR3 consists of 14 residues. The CDR3: CASSSRQDNTEAFF. The CDR3, as DNA: TGTGCCAGCAGCTCCCGACAGGATAACACTGAAGCTTTCTTT.

This chain's CDR3 is CASRQLTGNLRWTEAFF. CDR3 coding DNA: TGCGCCAGCAGGCAACTTACCGGGAACCTGAGATGGACTGAAGCTTTCTTT. V usage is TRBV5-1 and J usage is TRBJ1-1; D call uncertain. In germline, CDR1 is SGHRS, CDR2 YFSETQ. The V and J ends lost 5 bases and 5 bases respectively, with 25 bases between them. The CDR3 spans 17 residues.

The chain carries TRBV3-1 (or the pseudogene TRBV3-2) and TRBJ1-2; D not certain. Germline loops: CDR1 LGHDT, CDR2 YNNKEL (reference sequence). There are 13 residues in the CDR3. The V and J ends lost 4 bases and 8 bases respectively, with 14 bases between them. CDR3 sequence reads: CASSPFTVEGYTF. For the CDR3, the DNA is TGTGCCAGCAGCCCTTTCACGGTAGAAGGCTACACCTTC.

The chain couples TRBV5-1 to TRBJ2-3; 11 positions agree with TRBD2. Germline V gene lookup returns CDR1 SGHRS and CDR2 YFSETQ. V gave up 3 bases and J gave up 6 bases; unmatched junction bases: 6. This CDR3 contains 15 residues. Written as DNA, the CDR3 is TGCGCCAGCAGCTGGACTAGCGGGCCTTACGATACGCAGTATTTT. It specifies CASSWTSGPYDTQYF.

V usage is TRBV7-3 and J usage is TRBJ2-1, with 8 positions matching TRBD2. The J segment lost 8 bases and the V segment lost 2 bases, leaving 5 bases of the junction unmatched. This CDR3 spans 14 amino acids. Germline V gene lookup returns CDR1 SGHTA and CDR2 FQGTGA. In DNA form, the CDR3 reads TGTGCCAGCAGCTTAGACGGGAGGGCCCATGAGCAGTTCTTC. This encodes CASSLDGRAHEQFF.

This clone has a handful of counts. The genes are TRBV14 and TRBJ2-7; perhaps TRBD1 as D (5 bases). The CDR3 extends over 13 amino acids. The germline V and J ends were trimmed by 3 bases and 4 bases, with 10 bases remaining between them. Germline values: CDR1 SGHDN, CDR2 FVKESK. CDR3 in amino acids: CASSQQGRYEQYF. For the CDR3, the DNA is TGTGCCAGCAGCCAGCAGGGTCGGTACGAGCAGTACTTC.

The chain couples TRBV3-1 (or the pseudogene TRBV3-2) to TRBJ2-7, with D tentatively TRBD1 (5 bases). The CDR3 contains 12 residues. The V end was cut by 1 base, the J end by 6 bases, with 7 bases between. Germline V gene sequence: CDR1 LGHDT, CDR2 YNNKEL (reference sequence). The CDR3 DNA reads TGTGCCAGCAGCCAAGCCCAGGGCGAGCAGTACTTC. Translation: CASSQAQGEQYF.

The chain has TRBV5-1 and TRBJ1-2, with D uncertain. Trimming took off 2 bases at V and 2 bases at J, with 7 bases between the two ends. This CDR3 spans 13 amino acids. Germline-derived CDR1 and CDR2 are SGHRS and YFSETQ. In DNA form, the CDR3 reads TGCGCCAGCAGCTTAAGCAGGAACTATGGCTACACCTTC. Its protein is CASSLSRNYGYTF. The full variable domain, in which reference TRBV5-1 and TRBJ1-2 provide the parts outside the CDR3, is KAGVTQTPRYLIKTRGQQVTLSCSPISGHRSVSWYQQTPGQGLQFLFEYFSETQRNKGNFPGRFSGRQFSNSRSEMNVSTLELGDSALYLCASSLSRNYGYTFGSGTRLTVV.

The rearrangement joins TRBV11-3 to TRBJ1-2; D gene uncertain. Germline-derived CDR1 and CDR2 are SGHNT and YENEEA. Trimming took 3 bases from V and 4 from J, leaving 9 bases between them. The CDR3 runs 13 residues. In DNA, the CDR3 is TGTGCCAGCAGCTTGCGGGGTGCCTATGGCTACACCTTC. Amino acids: CASSLRGAYGYTF.

CDR3 sequence (DNA): TGTGCCAGCAGCCTCACGGACAGGTTTGGAGATACGCAGTATTTT. Amino acids: CASSLTDRFGDTQYF. The V gene is TRBV5-6, the J gene TRBJ2-3; 7 bases map to TRBD1. The CDR3 covers 15 residues. The germline gives CDR1 SGHDT, CDR2 YYEEEE. The trim removed 4 bases at V and 5 bases at J, leaving 10 bases unmatched. Variable domain in full (rest from reference TRBV5-6 and TRBJ2-3): DAGVTQSPTHLIKTRGQQVTLRCSPKSGHDTVSWYQQALGQGPQFIFQYYEEEERQRGNFPDRFSGHQFPNYSSELNVNALLLGDSALYLCASSLTDRFGDTQYFGPGTRLTVL.

This chain joins TRBV7-9 and TRBJ1-1; TRBD1 agrees at 10 bases. Looked up from germline, CDR1 is SEHNR and CDR2 is FQNEAQ (reference sequence). The CDR3 has 16 amino acids. With V trimmed by 5 bases and J by 0 bases, 6 bases remained unmatched. This CDR3 reads CASSTRQGAVNTEAFF. The DNA for the CDR3 is TGTGCCAGCAGCACAAGACAGGGGGCTGTGAACACTGAAGCTTTCTTT. Looking up the rest from reference TRBV7-9 and TRBJ1-1 gives the full variable domain: DTGVSQNPRHKITKRGQNVTFRCDPISEHNRLYWYRQTLGQGPEFLTYFQNEAQLEKSRLLSDRFSAERPKGSFSTLEIQRTEQGDSAMYLCASSTRQGAVNTEAFFGQGTRLTVV.

The V gene is TRBV6-1, the J gene TRBJ2-1, with TRBD2 identical over 10 bases. Germline V CDR1 and CDR2: MNHNS, SASEGT. CDR3 length: 19 residues. Germline trimming cut 3 bases from V and 7 bases from J; bases unmatched to any gene: 18. Written as DNA, the CDR3 is TGTGCCAGCAGTGATCGGGGGTTGGTAGCGGGAGGAGAACTGAATGAGCAGTTCTTC. Amino acid sequence: CASSDRGLVAGGELNEQFF.

The gene calls are TRBV3-1 (or the pseudogene TRBV3-2) and TRBJ2-7, with 9 bases lining up with TRBD2. This CDR3 comprises 17 residues. Per the germline V gene, CDR1 is LGHDT and CDR2 is YNNKEL (reference sequence). J gave up 4 bases and V 0 bases, and 10 bases lay outside the gene matches. The chain's CDR3 is CASSQDIGGRALYEQYF. The DNA of the CDR3 is TGTGCCAGCAGCCAAGATATTGGCGGGAGGGCCTTGTACGAGCAGTACTTC.

This chain uses TRBV6-1 with TRBJ1-1; 7 bases fit TRBD1. This CDR3 has 19 residues. CDR1 is MNHNS and CDR2 is SASEGT in the germline V gene. V dropped 2 bases and J dropped 0; count of bases not matched to a gene: 15. CDR3 region: CASSEILDLGQTMNTEAFF. In nucleotides, the CDR3 is TGTGCCAGCAGTGAAATATTAGATTTGGGACAGACCATGAACACTGAAGCTTTCTTT.